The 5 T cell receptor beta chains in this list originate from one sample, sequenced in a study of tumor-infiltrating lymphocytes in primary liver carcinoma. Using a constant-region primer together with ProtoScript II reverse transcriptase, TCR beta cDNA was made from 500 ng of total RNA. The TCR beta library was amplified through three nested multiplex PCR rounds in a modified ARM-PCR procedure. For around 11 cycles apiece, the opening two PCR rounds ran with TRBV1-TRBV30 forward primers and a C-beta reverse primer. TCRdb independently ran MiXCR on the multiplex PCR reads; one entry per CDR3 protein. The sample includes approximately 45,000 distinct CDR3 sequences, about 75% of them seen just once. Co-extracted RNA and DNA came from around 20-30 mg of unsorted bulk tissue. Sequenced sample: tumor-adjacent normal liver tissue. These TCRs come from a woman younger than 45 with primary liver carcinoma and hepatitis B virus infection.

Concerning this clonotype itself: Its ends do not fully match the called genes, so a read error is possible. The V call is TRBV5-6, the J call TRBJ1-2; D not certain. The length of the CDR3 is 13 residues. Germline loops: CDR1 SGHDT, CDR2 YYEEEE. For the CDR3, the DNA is TGTGCCAGTAGCTTTCGCAAGAACTATGGCCACACCTTC. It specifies CASSFRKNYGHTF.

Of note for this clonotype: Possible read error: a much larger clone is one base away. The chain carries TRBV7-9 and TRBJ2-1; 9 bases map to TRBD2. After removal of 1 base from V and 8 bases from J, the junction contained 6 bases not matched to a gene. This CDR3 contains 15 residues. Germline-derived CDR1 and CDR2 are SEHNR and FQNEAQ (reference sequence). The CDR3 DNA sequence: TGTGCCAGCAGCTTAGGTAGCGGGGGTATAGATGAGCAGTTCTTC. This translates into CASSLGSGGIDEQFF.

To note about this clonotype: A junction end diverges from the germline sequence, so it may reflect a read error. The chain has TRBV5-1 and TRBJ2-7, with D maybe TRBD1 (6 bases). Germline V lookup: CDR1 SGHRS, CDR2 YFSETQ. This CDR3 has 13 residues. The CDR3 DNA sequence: TGCGCCAGCAACTGGGACAAGTCCTACGAGCAGTATTTC. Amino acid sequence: CASNWDKSYEQYF. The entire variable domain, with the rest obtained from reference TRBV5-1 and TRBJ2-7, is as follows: KAGVTQTPRYLIKTRGQQVTLSCSPISGHRSVSWYQQTPGQGLQFLFEYFSETQRNKGNFPGRFSGRQFSNSRSEMNVSTLELGDSALYLCASNWDKSYEQYFGPGTRLTVT.

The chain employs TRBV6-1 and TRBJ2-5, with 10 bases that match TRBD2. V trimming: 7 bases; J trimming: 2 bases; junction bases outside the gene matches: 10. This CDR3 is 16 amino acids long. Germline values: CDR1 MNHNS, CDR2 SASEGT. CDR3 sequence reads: CASTPQLAGSQETQYF. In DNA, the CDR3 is TGTGCCAGCACTCCCCAACTAGCGGGGTCACAAGAGACCCAGTACTTC.

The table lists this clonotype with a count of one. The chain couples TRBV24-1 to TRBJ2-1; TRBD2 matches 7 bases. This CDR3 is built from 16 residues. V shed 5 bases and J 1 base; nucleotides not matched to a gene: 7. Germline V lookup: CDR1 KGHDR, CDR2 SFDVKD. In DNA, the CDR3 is TGTGCCACCAGTGTCCGACTAGCAGAGTCCTACAATGAGCAGTTCTTC. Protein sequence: CATSVRLAESYNEQFF.